The TCR beta chain under discussion was sequenced for a study of T cells after yellow fever vaccination. In this sample, this clonotype turned up many times. Per the germline V gene, CDR1 is MNHEY and CDR2 is SVGAGI. The CDR3 runs to 13 residues. V shed 8 bases and J shed 2 bases, with 11 bases lying between them. Making TCR cDNA involved 5'RACE template switching, which added UMIs and a universal primer site. TCRdb reprocessed the 5' RACE reads via MiXCR and lists one record per CDR3 protein. This table holds about 110,000 distinct CDR3 sequences, 8.4% found once. The TCR was taken from a man aged 25-40 years who received the YFV17D yellow fever vaccine. The J gene is TRBJ2-3, the V gene TRBV6-5, with a weak D call TRBD2 (5 bases). The specimen comprised CD8+ T cells sorted from PBMCs, sampled 45 days after the yellow fever booster vaccination. The CDR3 bases are TGTGCCAGCGGCGACGGGAACACAGATACGCAGTATTTT. As protein: CASGDGNTDTQYF.